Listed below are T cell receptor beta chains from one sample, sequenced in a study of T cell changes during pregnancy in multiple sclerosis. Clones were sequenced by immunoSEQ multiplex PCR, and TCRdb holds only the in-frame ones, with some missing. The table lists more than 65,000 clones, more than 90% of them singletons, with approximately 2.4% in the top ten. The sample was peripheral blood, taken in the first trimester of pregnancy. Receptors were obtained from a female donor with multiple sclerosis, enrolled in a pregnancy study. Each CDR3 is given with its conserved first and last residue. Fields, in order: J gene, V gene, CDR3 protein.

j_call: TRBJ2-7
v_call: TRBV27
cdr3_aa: CASSSRAGPSYEQYF

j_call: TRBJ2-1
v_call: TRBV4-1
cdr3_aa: CASSQVSSGSYNEQFF

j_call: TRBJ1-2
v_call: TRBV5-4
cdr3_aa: CASSSTGGNYGYTF

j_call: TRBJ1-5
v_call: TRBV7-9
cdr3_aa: CASSERQYQPQHF

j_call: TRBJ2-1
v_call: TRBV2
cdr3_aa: CASSGGGTGRNEQFF

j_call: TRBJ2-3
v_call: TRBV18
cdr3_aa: CASSPMPRVDTQYF

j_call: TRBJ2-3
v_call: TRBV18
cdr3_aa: CASSPTGEPSGAPDTQYF

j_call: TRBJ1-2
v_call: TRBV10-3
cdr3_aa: CAITPGQGDYGYTF

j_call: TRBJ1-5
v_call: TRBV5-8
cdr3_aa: CASSSLRWTGASYSNQPQHF

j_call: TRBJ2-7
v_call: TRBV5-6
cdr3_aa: CASSSPPGTGRMEQYF

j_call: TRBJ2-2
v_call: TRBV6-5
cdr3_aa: CASRLGSGELFF

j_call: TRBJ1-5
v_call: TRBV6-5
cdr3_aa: CASSYSTGVGQPQHF